This T cell receptor (beta chain) is drawn from a study of regulatory T cells in long-lasting Graves disease. According to the study, TCR beta libraries were built with iRepertoire HTBI primers and CDR3-region Arm-PCR. One entry per CDR3 protein results from TCRdb running MiXCR on the multiplex PCR reads. The table has 440,000 or so distinct CDR3 sequences, around 14% seen once. Germline CDR1 LNHDA, CDR2 SQIVND (reference sequence). The V end lost 9 bases, the J end lost 3 bases, and 14 bases lay between the germline ends. CDR3 size: 13 residues. Time point: newly diagnosed GD, antithyroid drugs for less than 3 months. TCR sequences were obtained from RNA taken from PBMCs. This sample was shared with a second study, whose subject was T cells in Graves' hyperthyroidism and ophthalmopathy.

J is TRBJ1-1 and V is TRBV19, with D possibly being TRBD1 (6 bases). This specimen consisted of peripheral blood mononuclear cells (PBMCs), obtained at new diagnosis, from a patient treated with antithyroid drugs. The clonotype was recovered from a woman aged 25 to 45 with Graves disease. As DNA, the CDR3 is TGTGCCAGCTCAACAGGGAGGCACACTGAAGCTTTCTTT. It is translated as CASSTGRHTEAFF.